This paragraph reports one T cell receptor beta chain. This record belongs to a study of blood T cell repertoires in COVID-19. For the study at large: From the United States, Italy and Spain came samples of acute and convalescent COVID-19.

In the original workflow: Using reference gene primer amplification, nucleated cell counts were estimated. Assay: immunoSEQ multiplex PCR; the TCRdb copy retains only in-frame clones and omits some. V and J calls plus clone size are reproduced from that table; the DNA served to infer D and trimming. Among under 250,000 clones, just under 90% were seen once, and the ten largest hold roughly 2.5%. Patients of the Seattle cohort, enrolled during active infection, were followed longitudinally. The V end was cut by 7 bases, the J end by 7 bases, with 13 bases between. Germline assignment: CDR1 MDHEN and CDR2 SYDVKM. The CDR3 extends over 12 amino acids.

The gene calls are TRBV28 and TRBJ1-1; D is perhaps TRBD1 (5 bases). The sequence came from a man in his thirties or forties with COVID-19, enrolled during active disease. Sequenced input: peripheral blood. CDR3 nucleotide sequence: TGTGCCAGCAAGGAGGGGCTAAGTGAAGCTTTCTTT. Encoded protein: CASKEGLSEAFF.